The 9 T cell receptor beta chains given below trace back to one sample, sequenced in a study of preoperative IRX-2 immunotherapy in early breast cancer. Regarding treatment: preoperative locoregional IRX-2 cytokine immunotherapy. TCRdb's table, derived via immunoSEQ multiplex PCR, lists solely in-frame clones and lacks some. The sample yields around 25,000 clones, 85% to 90% seen once. This specimen was tumor tissue, taken after IRX-2 immunotherapy. The receptors stem from a human donor with breast cancer.

V is TRBV6-4 and J is TRBJ2-1; 9 positions match TRBD2. This CDR3 has 15 residues. In germline, CDR1 is MRHNA, CDR2 SNTAGT. With V trimmed by 0 bases and J by 3 bases, 0 bases remained unmatched. The CDR3 spells CASSDSAGGYNEQFF. Here the CDR3 DNA reads TGTGCCAGCAGTGACTCAGCGGGGGGCTACAATGAGCAGTTCTTC.

This clone was counted only a few times. The chain links TRBV5-5 to TRBJ2-5; D is perhaps TRBD1 or TRBD2 (5 bases each). Per the germline V gene, CDR1 is SGHKS and CDR2 is YYEKEE (reference sequence). Trimming removed 2 bases at V and 2 bases at J, with 7 bases between. This CDR3 is built from 13 residues. The CDR3, as DNA: TGTGCCAGCAGCTTCGGGGCTCAAGAGACCCAGTACTTC. This gives the protein CASSFGAQETQYF.

The chain combines TRBV30 with TRBJ2-1; 11 positions match TRBD2. V lost 4 bases and J lost 7; bases outside the gene matches: 12. The CDR3 has 16 residues. The germline V gene has CDR1 GTSNPN and CDR2 SVGIG (reference sequence). This CDR3 reads CAWTHKGLAGGNEQFF. CDR3 sequence (DNA): TGTGCCTGGACGCACAAGGGGTTAGCGGGGGGGAATGAGCAGTTCTTC.

The V gene is TRBV19, the J gene TRBJ1-1, with 10 positions matching TRBD1. After removal of 4 bases from V and 10 bases from J, the junction contained 3 bases not matched to a gene. CDR1 LNHDA and CDR2 SQIVND come from the germline V gene (reference sequence). The CDR3 totals 12 residues. The DNA for the CDR3 is TGTGCCAGTAGTAGGGGACAGGGGAGAGCTTTCTTT. Its translation: CASSRGQGRAFF.

This chain uses TRBV9 with TRBJ2-1; D not resolved. With 0 bases removed from V and 4 bases from J, the gap between germline ends came to 8 bases. Germline CDR1 is SGDLS and CDR2 is YYNGEE. The CDR3 totals 14 residues. Here the CDR3 reads CASSVGGEYNEQFF. In DNA, the CDR3 is TGTGCCAGCAGCGTAGGTGGAGAGTACAATGAGCAGTTCTTC.

The chain uses TRBV7-2 and TRBJ2-7; D is possibly TRBD2 (6 bases). Trimming pared 1 base from V and 9 bases from J, leaving 13 bases between. The CDR3 totals 13 residues. CDR1 is SGHTA, CDR2 FQGNSA, per germline. In DNA, the CDR3 is TGTGCCAGCAGCTTAGATATCGGGGGATCGCAGTACGTC. This gives the protein CASSLDIGGSQYV.

In this sample, this clone turned up once. DNA for the CDR3: TGTGCCACCAGCAGAGATGTACGGAACAATCAGCCCCAGCATTTT. Protein sequence: CATSRDVRNNQPQHF. V is TRBV15 and J is TRBJ1-5; the D is unclear. Per germline, CDR1 LNHNV and CDR2 YYDKDF (reference sequence). V was cut by 0 bases and J by 3 bases, with 9 bases left in between. CDR3 length: 15 residues. Variable domain in full (rest from reference TRBV15 and TRBJ1-5): DAMVIQNPRYQVTQFGKPVTLSCSQTLNHNVMYWYQQKSSQAPKLLFHYYDKDFNNEADTPDNFQSRRPNTSFCFLDIRSPGLGDTAMYLCATSRDVRNNQPQHFGDGTRLSIL.

V usage is TRBV7-2 and J usage is TRBJ1-2; D perhaps matches TRBD1 (6 bases). This CDR3 is built from 14 residues. Germline CDR1 reads SGHTA; CDR2 reads FQGNSA. V was trimmed by 3 bases and J by 4 bases, leaving 12 bases between them. The CDR3: CASSFGGPGYGYTF. The CDR3 nucleotides read TGTGCCAGCAGCTTTGGGGGGCCAGGCTATGGCTACACCTTC. Full variable domain (missing parts from reference TRBV7-2 and TRBJ1-2): GAGVSQSPSNKVTEKGKDVELRCDPISGHTALYWYRQSLGQGLEFLIYFQGNSAPDKSGLPSDRFSAERTGGSVSTLTIQRTQQEDSAVYLCASSFGGPGYGYTFGSGTRLTVV.

This chain connects TRBV2 to TRBJ1-5; 9 bases line up with TRBD1. Losses at the gene ends were 6 bases for V and 6 bases for J; bases not matched to a gene: 3. The CDR3 spans 13 residues. Per germline, CDR1 SNHLY and CDR2 FYNNEI. CDR3 region: CASREDRGQPQHF. CDR3 bases: TGTGCCAGCAGGGAGGACAGGGGTCAGCCCCAGCATTTT.